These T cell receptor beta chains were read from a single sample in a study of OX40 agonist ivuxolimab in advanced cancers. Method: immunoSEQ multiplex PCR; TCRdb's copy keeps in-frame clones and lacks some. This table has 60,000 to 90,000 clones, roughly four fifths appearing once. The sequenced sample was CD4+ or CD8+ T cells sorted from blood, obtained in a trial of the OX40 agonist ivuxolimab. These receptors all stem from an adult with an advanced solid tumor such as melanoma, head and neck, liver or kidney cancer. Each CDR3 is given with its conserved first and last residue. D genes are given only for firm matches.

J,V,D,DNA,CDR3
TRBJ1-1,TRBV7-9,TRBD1,TGTGCCAGCAGCCCGGGGGGGACAGGTGCGAGAACTGAAGCTTTCTTT,CASSPGGTGARTEAFF
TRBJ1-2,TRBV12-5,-,TGTGCTAGTGGTTCCGGCAGGGAGAGGGGCTACACCTTC,CASGSGRERGYTF
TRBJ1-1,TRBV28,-,TGTGCCAGCAGCCCCGTGGGGTCCAACACTGAAGCTTTCTTT,CASSPVGSNTEAFF
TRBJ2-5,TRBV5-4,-,TGTGCCAGCAGCTACAGGGTCGACCAAGAGACCCAGTACTTC,CASSYRVDQETQYF
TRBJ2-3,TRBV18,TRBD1,TGTGCCAGCTCCGGACAGGGTGGCACAGATACGCAGTATTTT,CASSGQGGTDTQYF
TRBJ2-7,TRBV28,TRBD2,TGTGCCAGCAGTTTAAGGGGACTAGCGTTACGGGATCTCGAGCAGTACTTC,CASSLRGLALRDLEQYF
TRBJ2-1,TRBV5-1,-,TGCGCCAGCAGCTTGGGGGGCAATGAGCAGTTCTTC,CASSLGGNEQFF
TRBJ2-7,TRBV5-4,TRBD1,TGTGCCAGCAGCCGCCGGACAGGGGACTACCACGAGCAGTACTTC,CASSRRTGDYHEQYF
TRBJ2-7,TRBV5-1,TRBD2,TGCGCCAGCAGCACCTTGGGGGGGTCGTCCTACGAGCAGTACTTC,CASSTLGGSSYEQYF
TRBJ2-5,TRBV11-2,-,TGTGCCAGCAATAGCGTCCCAGGGACCCAGTACTTC,CASNSVPGTQYF
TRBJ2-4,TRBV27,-,TGTGCCAGCAGTTTATCGAGTCACGGGTTGCTAGCCAAAAACATTCAGTACTTC,CASSLSSHGLLAKNIQYF
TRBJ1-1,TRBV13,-,TGTGCCAGCAGCCTTCGGGTGACTGAAGCTTTCTTT,CASSLRVTEAFF
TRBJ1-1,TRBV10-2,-,TGCGCCAGCAGAGGGTTTGAAGCTTTCTTT,CASRGFEAFF
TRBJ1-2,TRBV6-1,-,TGTGCCAGCAGTGATGGGGTCCTTATGTCGTCGGGCGGCTACACCTTC,CASSDGVLMSSGGYTF
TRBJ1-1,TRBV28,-,TGTGCCAGCAGCCTAAGGAAGTCTGAAGCTTTCTTT,CASSLRKSEAFF
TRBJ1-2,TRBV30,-,TGTGCCTGGACTTTTGGGCCGGCCTATGGCTACACCTTC,CAWTFGPAYGYTF